This TCR beta chain was retrieved from a study of T cell repertoires in cytomegalovirus infection. The wider study: Matching HLA type and CMV infection were both indicated by public TCR beta signatures. Findings and caveats of the study: Frequencies of public TCR beta families were cumulated, and this identified carriers of CMV plus the relevant HLA. Dominant in the ex vivo response were TCR beta clonotypes restricted by HLA-C and specific for CMV.

This clonotype has a count of ten or more. The antigen remains unidentified. Each CDR3 protein is one row after TCRdb ran MiXCR on the reads. The data show about 260,000 distinct CDR3 sequences, approximately 14% seen once. This CDR3 has 18 amino acids. Looked up from germline, CDR1 is MDHEN and CDR2 is SYDVKM. V lost 2 bases to trimming and J lost 5 bases; unmatched junction nucleotides: 7. Specimen: PBMCs. The sequence came from a human donor in good health (CMV status not recorded). Some clones in this sample may be carry-over from other donors' samples. This rearrangement joins TRBV28 to TRBJ2-1, with 15 bases identical to TRBD2. The CDR3 DNA sequence: TGTGCCAGCAGTTTACGGGGGGGACTAGCGGGAGGACACAATGAGCAGTTCTTC. This gives the protein CASSLRGGLAGGHNEQFF.